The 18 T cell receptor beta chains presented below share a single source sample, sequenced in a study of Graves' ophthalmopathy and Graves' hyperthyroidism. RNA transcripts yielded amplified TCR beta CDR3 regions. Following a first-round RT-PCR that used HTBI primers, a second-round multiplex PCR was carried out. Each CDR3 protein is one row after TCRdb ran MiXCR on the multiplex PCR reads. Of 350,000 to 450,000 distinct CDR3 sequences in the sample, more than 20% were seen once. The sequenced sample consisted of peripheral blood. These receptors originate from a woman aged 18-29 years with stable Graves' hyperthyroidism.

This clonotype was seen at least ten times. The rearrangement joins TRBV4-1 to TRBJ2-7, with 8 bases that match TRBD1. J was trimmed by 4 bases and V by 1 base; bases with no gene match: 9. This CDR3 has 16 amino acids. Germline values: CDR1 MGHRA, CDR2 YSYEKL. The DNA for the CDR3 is TGCGCCAGCAGCCAAGTAATATTGGACAGGGCATACGAGCAGTACTTC. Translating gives CASSQVILDRAYEQYF.

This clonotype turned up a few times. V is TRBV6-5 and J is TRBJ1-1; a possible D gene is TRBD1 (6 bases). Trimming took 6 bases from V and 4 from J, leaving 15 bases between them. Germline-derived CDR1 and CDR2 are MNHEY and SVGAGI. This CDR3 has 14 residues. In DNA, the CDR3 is TGTGCCAGCAGATATACAGGGCCGGGCACTGAAGCTTTCTTT. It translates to CASRYTGPGTEAFF.

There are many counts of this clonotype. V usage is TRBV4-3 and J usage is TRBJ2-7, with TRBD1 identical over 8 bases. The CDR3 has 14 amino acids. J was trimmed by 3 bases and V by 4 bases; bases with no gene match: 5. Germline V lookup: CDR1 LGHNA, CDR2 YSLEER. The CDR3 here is CASSLGQGRYEQYF. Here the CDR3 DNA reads TGCGCCAGCAGCCTAGGACAGGGACGCTACGAGCAGTACTTC.

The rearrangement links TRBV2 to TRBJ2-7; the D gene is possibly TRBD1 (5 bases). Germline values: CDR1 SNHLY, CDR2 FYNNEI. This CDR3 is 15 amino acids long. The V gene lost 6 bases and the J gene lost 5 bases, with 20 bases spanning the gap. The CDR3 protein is CASRGPRGRTHEQYF. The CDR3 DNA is TGTGCCAGCAGGGGGCCAAGGGGCCGAACCCACGAGCAGTACTTC.

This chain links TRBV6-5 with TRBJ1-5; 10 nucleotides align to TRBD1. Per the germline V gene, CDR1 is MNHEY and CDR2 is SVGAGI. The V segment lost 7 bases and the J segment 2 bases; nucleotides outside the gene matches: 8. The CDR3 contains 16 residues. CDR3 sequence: CASIPEGQGGNQPQHF. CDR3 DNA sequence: TGTGCCAGCATCCCCGAAGGACAGGGGGGCAATCAGCCCCAGCATTTT.

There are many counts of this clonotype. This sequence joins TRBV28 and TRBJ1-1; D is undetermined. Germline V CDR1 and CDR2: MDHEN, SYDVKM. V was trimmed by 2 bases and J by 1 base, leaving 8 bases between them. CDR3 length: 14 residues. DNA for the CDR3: TGTGCCAGCAGTTTAGGGCCACCGAACACTGAAGCTTTCTTT. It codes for CASSLGPPNTEAFF.

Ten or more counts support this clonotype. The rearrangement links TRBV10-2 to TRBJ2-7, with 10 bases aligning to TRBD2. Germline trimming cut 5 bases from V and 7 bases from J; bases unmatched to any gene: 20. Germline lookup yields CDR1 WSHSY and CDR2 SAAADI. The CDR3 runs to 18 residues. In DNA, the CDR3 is TGCGCCAGCAGTCTTACCATTTTTACGAGCGGGAGGGCGAGGGAGCAGTACTTC. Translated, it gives CASSLTIFTSGRAREQYF.

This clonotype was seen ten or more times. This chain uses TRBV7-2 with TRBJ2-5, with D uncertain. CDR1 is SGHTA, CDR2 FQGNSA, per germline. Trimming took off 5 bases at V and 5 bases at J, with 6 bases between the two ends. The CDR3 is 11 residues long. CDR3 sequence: CASSVVETQYF. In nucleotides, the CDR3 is TGTGCCAGCAGCGTGGTGGAGACCCAGTACTTC.

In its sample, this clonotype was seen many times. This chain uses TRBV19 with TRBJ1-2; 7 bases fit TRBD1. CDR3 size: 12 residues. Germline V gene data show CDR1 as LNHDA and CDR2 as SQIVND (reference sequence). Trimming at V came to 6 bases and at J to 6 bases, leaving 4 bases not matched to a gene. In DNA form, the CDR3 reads TGTGCCAGTAGCCCCGGGACAGATGGCTACACCTTC. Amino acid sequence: CASSPGTDGYTF.

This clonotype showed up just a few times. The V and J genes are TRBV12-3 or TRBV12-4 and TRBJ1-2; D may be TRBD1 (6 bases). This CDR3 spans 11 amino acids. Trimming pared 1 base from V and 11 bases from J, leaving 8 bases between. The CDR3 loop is CASSLGTAYTF. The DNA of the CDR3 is TGTGCCAGCAGTTTAGGGACAGCTTACACCTTC.

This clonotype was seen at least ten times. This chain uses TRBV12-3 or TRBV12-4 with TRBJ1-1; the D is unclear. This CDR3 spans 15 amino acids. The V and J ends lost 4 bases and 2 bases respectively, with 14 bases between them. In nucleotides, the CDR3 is TGTGCCAGCAGTTCAAACCCCACAGTCAACACTGAAGCTTTCTTT. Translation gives CASSSNPTVNTEAFF.

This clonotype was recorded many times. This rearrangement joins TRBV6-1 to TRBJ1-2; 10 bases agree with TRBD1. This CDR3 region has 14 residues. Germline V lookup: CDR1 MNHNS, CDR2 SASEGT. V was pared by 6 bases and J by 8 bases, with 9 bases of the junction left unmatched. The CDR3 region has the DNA TGTGCCAGCAGCCTAGGACAGGGGGTGTTCGGCTACACCTTC. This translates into CASSLGQGVFGYTF.

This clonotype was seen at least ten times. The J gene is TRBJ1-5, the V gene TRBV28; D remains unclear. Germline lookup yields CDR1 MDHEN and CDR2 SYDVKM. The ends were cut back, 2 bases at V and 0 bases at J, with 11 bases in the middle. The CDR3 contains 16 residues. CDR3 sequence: CASSLGEGTSNQPQHF. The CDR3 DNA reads TGTGCCAGCAGTTTAGGTGAGGGAACTAGCAATCAGCCCCAGCATTTT.

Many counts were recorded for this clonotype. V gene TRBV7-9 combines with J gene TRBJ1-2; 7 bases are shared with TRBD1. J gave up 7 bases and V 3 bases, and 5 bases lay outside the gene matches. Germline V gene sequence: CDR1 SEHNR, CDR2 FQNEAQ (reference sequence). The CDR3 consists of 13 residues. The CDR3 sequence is CASSLGDRVGYTF. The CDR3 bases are TGTGCCAGCAGCTTGGGAGACAGGGTTGGCTACACCTTC.

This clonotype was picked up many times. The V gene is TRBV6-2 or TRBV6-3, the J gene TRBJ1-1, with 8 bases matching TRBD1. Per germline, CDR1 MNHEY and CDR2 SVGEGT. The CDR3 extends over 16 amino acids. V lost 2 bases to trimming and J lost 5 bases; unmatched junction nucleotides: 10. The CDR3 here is CASSYRTQGGDTEAFF. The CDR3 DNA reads TGTGCCAGCAGTTACCGAACACAGGGGGGTGATACTGAAGCTTTCTTT.

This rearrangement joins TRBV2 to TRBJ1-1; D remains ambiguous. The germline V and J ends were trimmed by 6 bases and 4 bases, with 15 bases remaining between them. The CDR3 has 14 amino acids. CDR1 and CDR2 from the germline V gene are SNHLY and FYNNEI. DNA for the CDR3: TGTGCCAGCAGGAGTGGAGTCGGTGGCACTGAAGCTTTCTTT. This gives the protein CASRSGVGGTEAFF.

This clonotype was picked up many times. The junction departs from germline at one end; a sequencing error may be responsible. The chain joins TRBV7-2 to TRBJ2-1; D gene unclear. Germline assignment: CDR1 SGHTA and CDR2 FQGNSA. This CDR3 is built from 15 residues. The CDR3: CASSSAPRWVNEQFF. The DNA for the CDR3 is TGTGCTAGCAGCTCTGCGCCCCGCTGGGTGAATGAGCAGTTCTTC.

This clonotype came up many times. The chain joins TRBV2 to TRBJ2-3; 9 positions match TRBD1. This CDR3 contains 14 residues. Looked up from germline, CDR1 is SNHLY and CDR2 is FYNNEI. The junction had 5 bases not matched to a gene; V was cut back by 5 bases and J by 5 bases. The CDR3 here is CASSPTGGRDTQYF. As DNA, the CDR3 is TGTGCCAGCAGTCCGACAGGGGGGAGAGATACGCAGTATTTT.